The 28 T cell receptor beta chains in this list originate from one sample, sequenced in a study of blood T cell repertoires in COVID-19. Only in-frame clones appear in the TCRdb table, and some are missing; sequencing was by immunoSEQ multiplex PCR. The sample lists about 230,000 clones; approximately 85% were seen once. Sequencing was carried out using peripheral blood. Source of these receptors: a man over 45 with COVID-19, enrolled during active disease.

This clone was detected once. This sequence joins TRBV7-2 and TRBJ2-7; D possibly corresponds to TRBD1 (5 bases). The germline CDR1 and CDR2 sequences are SGHTA and FQGNSA. The CDR3 length is 15 residues. The V end was cut by 2 bases, the J end by 0 bases, with 11 bases between. CDR3 residues: CASSLSRGSSYEQYF. CDR3 sequence (DNA): TGTGCCAGCAGCTTAAGTAGGGGCAGCTCCTACGAGCAGTACTTC.

The J gene is TRBJ2-7, the V gene TRBV5-1; possible D gene TRBD1, 5 bases. The V gene lost 0 bases and the J gene lost 3 bases, with 13 bases spanning the gap. This CDR3 region has 15 residues. The germline V gene has CDR1 SGHRS and CDR2 YFSETQ. CDR3 sequence: CASSLGWTNFYEQYF. The CDR3 nucleotides are TGCGCCAGCAGCTTGGGCTGGACAAATTTCTACGAGCAGTACTTC.

This clone has only a few counts. The V gene is TRBV3-1 (or the pseudogene TRBV3-2), the J gene TRBJ1-2, with 7 bases lining up with TRBD1. The CDR3 length is 14 residues. The germline V gene has CDR1 LGHDT and CDR2 YNNKEL (reference sequence). The V gene end was trimmed by 4 bases and the J gene end by 8 bases; junction bases not matched to a gene: 10. The DNA for the CDR3 is TGTGCCAGCAGCCCCCAGACAGGGACGGGGGGCTACACCTTC. Its protein is CASSPQTGTGGYTF.

The chain carries TRBV5-4 and TRBJ2-1; the match to TRBD2 covers 10 bases. Germline lookup yields CDR1 SGHNT and CDR2 YYREEE (reference sequence). There are 15 residues in the CDR3. The V gene end was trimmed by 4 bases and the J gene end by 7 bases; junction bases not matched to a gene: 8. This CDR3 reads CASSVSGGIRNEQFF. Written as DNA, the CDR3 is TGTGCCAGCAGCGTTAGCGGGGGGATTAGAAATGAGCAGTTCTTC.

In its sample, this clone was seen a few times. The rearrangement uses TRBV10-1 and TRBJ1-6, with D hard to call. From germline, CDR1 is WNHNN and CDR2 SYGVQD (reference sequence). The length of the CDR3 is 13 residues. Trimming removed 0 bases at V and 10 bases at J, with 7 bases between. CDR3 DNA: TGCGCCAGCAGTGAGTCGCGGGCCTCACCCCTCCACTTT. Its translation is CASSESRASPLHF.

The genes are TRBV7-2 and TRBJ1-5; D unresolved. V lost 7 bases and J 7 bases, leaving 14 bases between the germline ends. The germline V gene encodes CDR1 SGHTA and CDR2 FQGNSA. CDR3 length equals 13 residues. As DNA, the CDR3 is TGTGCCAGCACCACCCATCCTCAGCAGCCCCAGCATTTT. Residues: CASTTHPQQPQHF.

This clone was recorded once. The gene calls are TRBV7-8 and TRBJ2-5, with TRBD2 as a possible D gene (6 bases). V gave up 0 bases and J gave up 5 bases, with 16 bases separating them. Germline V gene lookup returns CDR1 SGHVS and CDR2 FQNEAQ. CDR3 length equals 16 residues. For the CDR3, the DNA is TGTGCCAGCAGCTTAGCGCCCATCCCCCGGGGGGAGACCCAGTACTTC. It yields the protein CASSLAPIPRGETQYF.

V usage is TRBV7-2 and J usage is TRBJ1-6, with a tentative D call TRBD1 (6 bases). This CDR3 region has 15 residues. Per the germline V gene, CDR1 is SGHTA and CDR2 is FQGNSA. V shed 5 bases and J shed 9 bases, with 17 bases lying between them. The CDR3 region has the DNA TGTGCCAGCAGCCCACGTCACAGGGATGGTTCACCCCTCCACTTT. This gives the protein CASSPRHRDGSPLHF. Full variable domain (missing parts from reference TRBV7-2 and TRBJ1-6): GAGVSQSPSNKVTEKGKDVELRCDPISGHTALYWYRQSLGQGLEFLIYFQGNSAPDKSGLPSDRFSAERTGGSVSTLTIQRTQQEDSAVYLCASSPRHRDGSPLHFGNGTRLTVT.

This clone was counted between two and nine times. The chain joins TRBV20-1 to TRBJ2-1; D ambiguous. V lost 3 bases and J 0 bases, leaving 9 bases between the germline ends. The germline gives CDR1 DFQATT, CDR2 SNEGSKA (reference sequence). The CDR3 has 14 residues. The CDR3 sequence: CSASHLSSYNEQFF. The CDR3, as DNA: TGCAGTGCTAGTCACTTGAGCTCCTACAATGAGCAGTTCTTC.

The chain uses TRBV2 and TRBJ1-6; D may be TRBD1 (6 bases). The V gene lost 5 bases and the J gene lost 10 bases, with 15 bases spanning the gap. Germline values: CDR1 SNHLY, CDR2 FYNNEI. This CDR3 is 14 amino acids long. CDR3 bases: TGTGCCAGCAGTAGGACAGTGCTGGTCTCACCCCTCCACTTT. Its protein is CASSRTVLVSPLHF.

The V and J genes are TRBV29-1 and TRBJ1-3; 8 bases agree with TRBD1. CDR1 SQVTM and CDR2 ANQGSEA come from the germline V gene. J was trimmed by 1 base and V by 4 bases; bases with no gene match: 3. This CDR3 has 14 residues. CDR3 region: CSVAGGFSGNTIYF. CDR3 sequence (DNA): TGCAGCGTTGCAGGGGGCTTTTCTGGAAACACCATATATTTT.

The V gene is TRBV7-2, the J gene TRBJ1-2, with D possibly TRBD1 on 5 matching bases. Germline V lookup: CDR1 SGHTA, CDR2 FQGNSA. V dropped 8 bases and J dropped 8 bases, with 12 bases sitting between them. The CDR3 runs to 11 residues. CDR3 sequence reads: CASPRGEGYTF. CDR3 coding DNA: TGTGCCAGCCCCCGGGGGGAGGGCTACACCTTC.

The rearrangement uses TRBV11-3 and TRBJ1-1; 7 bases are shared with TRBD1. This CDR3 has 15 amino acids. Trimming at V came to 5 bases and at J to 1 base, leaving 7 bases not matched to a gene. Germline V gene sequence: CDR1 SGHNT, CDR2 YENEEA. CDR3 nucleotides: TGTGCCAGCAGCCCGGGACAGACCTCGAACACTGAAGCTTTCTTT. Encoded protein: CASSPGQTSNTEAFF.

Only one count was recorded for this clone. V gene TRBV11-3 combines with J gene TRBJ2-2; D possibly corresponds to TRBD1 (5 bases). Trimming removed 1 base at V and 1 base at J, with 7 bases between. The CDR3 runs to 15 residues. Germline V CDR1 and CDR2: SGHNT, YENEEA. The CDR3 sequence is CASSLGQGNTGELFF. CDR3 nucleotides: TGTGCCAGCAGCTTAGGTCAGGGGAACACCGGGGAGCTGTTTTTT.

J is TRBJ2-7 and V is TRBV6-5; 7 bases line up with TRBD1. Germline values: CDR1 MNHEY, CDR2 SVGAGI. With 8 bases clipped from V and 3 bases from J, the junction kept 4 bases outside the gene matches. The CDR3 extends over 12 amino acids. CDR3 amino acids: CASGRDSYEQYF. For the CDR3, the DNA is TGTGCCAGCGGAAGGGACAGCTACGAGCAGTACTTC.

The chain is built from TRBV6-2 or TRBV6-3 and TRBJ1-1; TRBD1 aligns across 9 bases. CDR3 length: 15 residues. The J segment lost 6 bases and the V segment lost 1 base, leaving 6 bases of the junction unmatched. CDR1 MNHEY and CDR2 SVGEGT come from the germline V gene. CDR3 sequence (DNA): TGTGCCAGCAGTTACTTCGGGACAGGGAGACCTGAAGCTTTCTTT. Translation gives CASSYFGTGRPEAFF.

The chain employs TRBV7-2 and TRBJ2-1, with a weak D call TRBD1 (5 bases). V lost 4 bases to trimming and J lost 1 base, with 11 bases between them. The CDR3 runs to 15 residues. Germline V gene sequence: CDR1 SGHTA, CDR2 FQGNSA. This chain's CDR3 is CASSSGIFSYNEQFF. Here the CDR3 DNA reads TGTGCCAGCAGCTCAGGGATTTTTTCCTACAATGAGCAGTTCTTC.

The chain combines TRBV27 with TRBJ2-7; possible D gene TRBD1, 6 bases. Trimming left V 5 bases short and J 3 bases short, with 11 bases between. The CDR3 is 13 amino acids. The germline V gene has CDR1 MNHEY and CDR2 SMNVEV (reference sequence). As DNA, the CDR3 is TGTGCCAGCAGTCCAGGACAGAGCTACGAGCAGTACTTC. Its translation is CASSPGQSYEQYF.

V and J are TRBV5-1 and TRBJ2-7; D ambiguous. Trimming stripped 0 bases from V and 6 bases from J, with 22 bases between. The CDR3 extends over 17 amino acids. Germline V gives CDR1 SGHRS, CDR2 YFSETQ. The CDR3 loop is CASSLGPQRGDSGEQYF. The CDR3 DNA is TGCGCCAGCAGCTTGGGACCCCAACGAGGCGATTCTGGCGAGCAGTACTTC.

J is TRBJ2-2 and V is TRBV9, with D possibly TRBD1 on 6 matching bases. CDR1 is SGDLS and CDR2 is YYNGEE in the germline V gene. The CDR3 is 15 residues long. Trimming pared 2 bases from V and 3 bases from J, leaving 11 bases between. The CDR3 region has the DNA TGTGCCAGCAGCGTTAGGGGGTACGACACCGGGGAGCTGTTTTTT. Encoded protein: CASSVRGYDTGELFF.

This clone was detected only once. The chain combines TRBV7-8 with TRBJ1-2; 8 bases are shared with TRBD1. This CDR3 has 14 residues. Germline values: CDR1 SGHVS, CDR2 FQNEAQ. J lost 3 bases, V lost 1 base, and 1 base had no gene match. The CDR3 loop reads CASSLGRGHYGYTF. The CDR3 DNA follows: TGTGCCAGCAGCTTAGGCAGGGGGCACTATGGCTACACCTTC.

The chain employs TRBV9 and TRBJ2-3, with a possible D match to TRBD2 (7 bases). CDR1 and CDR2 (germline): SGDLS, YYNGEE. The CDR3 extends over 14 amino acids. Trimming pared 4 bases from V and 4 bases from J, leaving 13 bases between. CDR3 in amino acids: CASSRGGGPDTQYF. DNA for the CDR3: TGTGCCAGCAGCCGCGGCGGGGGCCCAGATACGCAGTATTTT.

This clone was detected only a few times. The V call is TRBV27, the J call TRBJ2-7, with 12 nucleotides matching TRBD2. Germline CDR1 is MNHEY and CDR2 is SMNVEV (reference sequence). V dropped 6 bases and J dropped 8; count of bases not matched to a gene: 8. CDR3 length: 14 residues. DNA for the CDR3: TGTGCCAGCAGCCCGGGACTAGCGGGCTTGAAGCAGTACTTC. Translation: CASSPGLAGLKQYF.

This chain connects TRBV5-5 to TRBJ1-1, with D unresolved. The V end lost 1 base, the J end lost 2 bases, and 6 bases lay between the germline ends. CDR3 length: 13 residues. CDR1 and CDR2 (germline): SGHKS, YYEKEE (reference sequence). CDR3 in DNA: TGTGCCAGCAGCTTGCGGTTAAACACTGAAGCTTTCTTT. As protein: CASSLRLNTEAFF.

The J gene is TRBJ1-2, the V gene TRBV7-8, with 8 positions matching TRBD1. This CDR3 contains 13 residues. Unmatched junction bases numbered 2, after V lost 5 bases and J lost 3 bases. Germline CDR1 reads SGHVS; CDR2 reads FQNEAQ. The CDR3 sequence: CASSQGQDYGYTF. In DNA form, the CDR3 reads TGTGCCAGCAGCCAGGGACAGGACTATGGCTACACCTTC.

The rearrangement joins TRBV18 to TRBJ2-7; D gene unclear. The length of the CDR3 is 14 residues. V lost 3 bases to trimming and J lost 4 bases, with 13 bases between them. Per the germline V gene, CDR1 is KGHSH and CDR2 is LQKENI. The CDR3 nucleotides are TGTGCCAGCTCACCCCAGGTAGACCTTTACGAGCAGTACTTC. Protein: CASSPQVDLYEQYF.

This clone showed up just once. The chain has TRBV5-1 and TRBJ1-2, with D tentatively TRBD1 (5 bases). The V end was cut by 4 bases, the J end by 4 bases, with 14 bases between. The CDR3 is made up of 14 amino acids. The germline gives CDR1 SGHRS, CDR2 YFSETQ. CDR3 sequence (DNA): TGCGCCAGCAGCAACCAAAGGGGTGTCTATGGCTACACCTTC. Translation: CASSNQRGVYGYTF. The whole variable domain, remainder taken from reference TRBV5-1 and TRBJ1-2, is KAGVTQTPRYLIKTRGQQVTLSCSPISGHRSVSWYQQTPGQGLQFLFEYFSETQRNKGNFPGRFSGRQFSNSRSEMNVSTLELGDSALYLCASSNQRGVYGYTFGSGTRLTVV.

This sequence joins TRBV5-4 and TRBJ1-2; D uncertain. The CDR3 covers 15 residues. Germline V gene sequence: CDR1 SGHNT, CDR2 YYREEE (reference sequence). V was shortened by 4 bases and J by 4 bases, with 17 bases between the two germline ends. Here the CDR3 reads CASSSQASSTYGYTF. For the CDR3, the DNA is TGTGCCAGCAGCAGTCAGGCGTCGAGCACCTATGGCTACACCTTC. The whole variable domain, filled in from reference TRBV5-4 and TRBJ1-2, reads ETGVTQSPTHLIKTRGQQVTLRCSSQSGHNTVSWYQQALGQGPQFIFQYYREEENGRGNFPPRFSGLQFPNYSSELNVNALELDDSALYLCASSSQASSTYGYTFGSGTRLTVV.